This T cell receptor (beta chain) comes out of a study of T cells in Graves' hyperthyroidism and ophthalmopathy. CDR1 SNHLY and CDR2 FYNNEI come from the germline V gene. There are 12 residues in the CDR3. Trimming stripped 3 bases from V and 3 bases from J, with 6 bases between. This clonotype has a handful of counts. Its antigen is not known. From RNA transcripts, TCR beta CDR3 regions were amplified. The TCR CDR3 was amplified in a first-round RT-PCR using the HTBI primer set. TCRdb itself ran the multiplex PCR reads through MiXCR, one entry per CDR3 protein. The sample yields approximately 500,000 distinct CDR3 sequences, about half seen once. Regarding the study as a whole: Researchers report that a 13 V-J model separated ophthalmopathy from stable hyperthyroidism.

The sequencing input was peripheral blood or thyroid tissue (not recorded which). This chain joins TRBV2 and TRBJ2-7; D gene unclear. The receptor comes from a woman aged 18-29 years with Graves' hyperthyroidism. The chain's CDR3 is CASSDWDYEQYF. CDR3 DNA sequence: TGTGCCAGCAGTGACTGGGACTACGAGCAGTACTTC.